What follows are 28 T cell receptor beta chains derived from one specimen sequenced in a study of cytotoxic CD8 clonotypes in ibrutinib-treated CLL. Assay used: immunoSEQ multiplex PCR; TCRdb lists only in-frame clones, some missing. Of about 39,000 clones detected, approximately 67% appear once; the ten largest clones hold roughly 6.9%. The material was PBMCs, obtained at disease progression, from a patient treated with ibrutinib. The receptors were gathered from a human donor with chronic lymphocytic leukemia.

This clone was counted once. The rearrangement uses TRBV5-6 and TRBJ1-1; 8 bases map to TRBD1. With V trimmed by 3 bases and J by 3 bases, 4 bases remained unmatched. The CDR3 runs to 14 residues. Germline lookup yields CDR1 SGHDT and CDR2 YYEEEE. In DNA, the CDR3 is TGTGCCAGCAGCTGGGACAGGACCCACACTGAAGCTTTCTTT. Translated: CASSWDRTHTEAFF. The whole variable domain, filled in from reference TRBV5-6 and TRBJ1-1, reads DAGVTQSPTHLIKTRGQQVTLRCSPKSGHDTVSWYQQALGQGPQFIFQYYEEEERQRGNFPDRFSGHQFPNYSSELNVNALLLGDSALYLCASSWDRTHTEAFFGQGTRLTVV.

A single count supports this clone. This chain links TRBV2 with TRBJ2-5; 8 nucleotides match TRBD2. This CDR3 region has 15 residues. Germline CDR1 and CDR2: SNHLY and FYNNEI. The V gene end was trimmed by 2 bases and the J gene end by 1 base; junction bases not matched to a gene: 3. The chain's CDR3 is CASSETLAGQETQYF. CDR3 nucleotide sequence: TGTGCCAGCAGTGAAACCCTAGCGGGCCAAGAGACCCAGTACTTC.

J is TRBJ2-3 and V is TRBV7-2; 10 bases are a match to TRBD2. Trimming removed 8 bases from V and 4 bases from J; junction bases left unmatched: 6. The CDR3 is made up of 14 amino acids. Germline CDR1 reads SGHTA; CDR2 reads FQGNSA. Here the CDR3 reads CASSSGRVPDTQYF. The CDR3 DNA is TGTGCCAGCTCCAGCGGGAGGGTACCAGATACGCAGTATTTT.

In its sample, this clone was seen once. The chain carries TRBV4-1 and TRBJ2-1; D unclear. The CDR3 covers 17 residues. CDR1 and CDR2 (germline): MGHRA, YSYEKL. V was trimmed by 3 bases and J by 7 bases, leaving 22 bases between them. DNA for the CDR3: TGCGCCAGCAGCCAGCCCGGCAGGAGAGGCCTACTGAATGAGCAGTTCTTC. Amino acids: CASSQPGRRGLLNEQFF.

The chain employs TRBV19 and TRBJ1-5; 10 nucleotides match TRBD1. V shed 11 bases, J shed 6 bases, and the junction held 10 bases outside the gene matches. Looked up from germline, CDR1 is LNHDA and CDR2 is SQIVND (reference sequence). The CDR3 length is 14 residues. Written as DNA, the CDR3 is TGTGCCCCTAAGGGACAGGGGACGGGTCAGCCCCAGCATTTT. Its translation is CAPKGQGTGQPQHF.

The chain combines TRBV11-3 with TRBJ2-1; D may be TRBD2 (5 bases). CDR3 length equals 14 residues. CDR1 and CDR2 from the germline V gene are SGHNT and YENEEA. V was shortened by 0 bases and J by 8 bases, with 11 bases between the two germline ends. CDR3 bases: TGTGCCAGCAGCTTAGATGCTAGCTTCGATGAGCAGTTCTTC. Protein: CASSLDASFDEQFF.

The chain has TRBV9 and TRBJ2-7; the D is unclear. The germline V gene has CDR1 SGDLS and CDR2 YYNGEE. With 3 bases removed from V and 3 bases from J, the gap between germline ends came to 10 bases. The CDR3 consists of 13 residues. The CDR3 sequence is CASSEGDDYEQYF. In nucleotides, the CDR3 is TGTGCCAGCAGCGAGGGCGACGACTACGAGCAGTACTTC.

This sequence joins TRBV7-9 and TRBJ2-2; 9 positions agree with TRBD1. With V trimmed by 0 bases and J by 5 bases, 4 bases remained unmatched. Germline loops: CDR1 SEHNR, CDR2 FQNEAQ (reference sequence). This CDR3 has 16 amino acids. The CDR3 is CASSLATTGGTGELFF. CDR3 in DNA: TGTGCCAGCAGCTTAGCTACGACAGGGGGAACCGGGGAGCTGTTTTTT.

The sample holds a few counts of this clone. The J gene is TRBJ1-3, the V gene TRBV28; 9 nucleotides match TRBD1. CDR1 and CDR2 from the germline V gene are MDHEN and SYDVKM. The CDR3 spans 16 residues. Losses at the gene ends were 3 bases for V and 5 bases for J; bases not matched to a gene: 8. CDR3 in DNA: TGTGCCAGCAGTTTCACCACAGGGGGCTTAAGAAACACCATATATTTT. Residues: CASSFTTGGLRNTIYF.

In this sample, this clone turned up once. This chain connects TRBV4-2 to TRBJ2-2; the D is unclear. CDR1 and CDR2 (germline): LGHNA, YNFKEQ. This CDR3 has 14 residues. V was shortened by 2 bases and J by 0 bases, with 4 bases between the two germline ends. The CDR3, as DNA: TGTGCCAGCAGCCAACACACGAACACCGGGGAGCTGTTTTTT. It translates to CASSQHTNTGELFF.

The V call is TRBV11-3, the J call TRBJ2-1, with D perhaps TRBD2 (6 bases). The CDR3 is 14 residues long. Deletions cut 1 base from V and 7 bases from J, with 11 bases between. Germline loops: CDR1 SGHNT, CDR2 YENEEA. The CDR3 sequence: CASSLGARENEQFF. The CDR3 DNA sequence: TGTGCCAGCAGCTTAGGGGCCCGGGAGAATGAGCAGTTCTTC.

For the CDR3, the DNA is TGTGCCATCAGTCCGGACAGTACCTACAATGAGCAGTTCTTC. It specifies CAISPDSTYNEQFF. The chain combines TRBV10-3 with TRBJ2-1; D perhaps matches TRBD1 (6 bases). CDR3 length: 14 amino acids. With 5 bases removed from V and 2 bases from J, the gap between germline ends came to 10 bases. Per germline, CDR1 ENHRY and CDR2 SYGVKD.

V usage is TRBV9 and J usage is TRBJ2-6, with 11 bases aligning to TRBD2. This CDR3 comprises 20 residues. Trimming removed 1 base from V and 2 bases from J; junction bases left unmatched: 11. Germline V lookup: CDR1 SGDLS, CDR2 YYNGEE. The CDR3: CASSVNLAGGPMAGANVLTF. DNA of the CDR3: TGTGCCAGCAGCGTAAATTTAGCGGGAGGGCCCATGGCTGGGGCCAACGTCCTGACTTTC.

The chain joins TRBV18 to TRBJ2-7; a possible D gene is TRBD2 (6 bases). Between the trimmed V and J ends, which lost 1 base and 3 bases, there was a span of 10 bases. CDR3 length equals 14 residues. Germline lookup yields CDR1 KGHSH and CDR2 LQKENI. This CDR3 is CASSPQPGDYEQYF. The CDR3 DNA follows: TGTGCCAGCTCACCACAGCCGGGGGACTACGAGCAGTACTTC.

This chain connects TRBV27 to TRBJ2-1; 8 nucleotides match TRBD1. This CDR3 region has 15 residues. V dropped 5 bases and J dropped 6; count of bases not matched to a gene: 9. CDR1 and CDR2 from the germline V gene are MNHEY and SMNVEV (reference sequence). CDR3 DNA sequence: TGTGCCAGCAGTCCCCTCAAAACAGGGGGCAATGAGCAGTTCTTC. It yields the protein CASSPLKTGGNEQFF.

V is TRBV19 and J is TRBJ1-2; no reliable D call. V dropped 3 bases and J dropped 6 bases, with 11 bases sitting between them. The CDR3 extends over 13 amino acids. Germline V CDR1 and CDR2: LNHDA, SQIVND (reference sequence). DNA of the CDR3: TGTGCCAGTAGTATGACGGGGAGAGATGGCTACACCTTC. Translated, it gives CASSMTGRDGYTF.

The rearrangement links TRBV2 to TRBJ2-7; D remains unclear. Germline V gene data show CDR1 as SNHLY and CDR2 as FYNNEI. Between the trimmed V and J ends, which lost 10 bases and 2 bases, there was a span of 18 bases. The CDR3 contains 14 residues. The CDR3 region has the DNA TGTGCCACCACTATGCGCCAAACCACCTACGAGCAGTACTTC. This codes for CATTMRQTTYEQYF.

The CDR3 protein is CASSQAHRGQNKETQYF. CDR3 nucleotides: TGTGCCAGCAGCCAAGCTCACCGGGGACAGAATAAAGAGACCCAGTACTTC. This rearrangement joins TRBV5-4 to TRBJ2-5; 7 nucleotides line up with TRBD1. Germline V gives CDR1 SGHNT, CDR2 YYREEE (reference sequence). The CDR3 runs to 17 residues. The V segment lost 4 bases and the J segment 3 bases; nucleotides outside the gene matches: 15.

The chain uses TRBV7-9 and TRBJ2-3; tentative D call: TRBD2 (6 bases). Germline assignment: CDR1 SEHNR and CDR2 FQNEAQ (reference sequence). This CDR3 contains 15 residues. Between the trimmed V and J ends, which lost 1 base and 7 bases, there was a span of 15 bases. The CDR3 region has the DNA TGTGCCAGCAGCTTAGAGGGAGGCCTCGGAAATACGCAGTATTTT. This encodes CASSLEGGLGNTQYF.

The count of this clone is one. J is TRBJ2-3 and V is TRBV18; 10 bases fit TRBD1. CDR1 is KGHSH and CDR2 is LQKENI in the germline V gene. Trimming cost V 3 bases and J 4 bases; bases outside gene matches: 7. CDR3 length: 16 residues. In DNA, the CDR3 is TGTGCCAGCTCACCGTACCCGGGACAGGGGTCAGATACGCAGTATTTT. Encoded protein: CASSPYPGQGSDTQYF.

Comment on this clone: A much more abundant neighbour one base away suggests this may be a read error. The V gene is TRBV11-2, the J gene TRBJ1-1; no clear D gene. The CDR3 loop spans 13 amino acids. Trimming cost V 3 bases and J 1 base, with 6 bases left between them. CDR1 is SGHAT and CDR2 is FQNNGV in the germline V gene. This CDR3 reads CASSLVGNTEAFF. DNA of the CDR3: TGTGCCAGCAGCTTGGTGGGGAACACTGAAGCTTTCTTT.

The chain employs TRBV14 and TRBJ2-1, with a possible D match to TRBD1 (5 bases). The V end lost 2 bases, the J end lost 5 bases, and 10 bases lay between the germline ends. Germline V gene data show CDR1 as SGHDN and CDR2 as FVKESK. CDR3 size: 14 residues. The CDR3 region is CASSQISQDNEQFF. The CDR3 DNA sequence: TGTGCCAGCAGCCAAATATCACAGGACAATGAGCAGTTCTTC. The full variable domain, in which reference TRBV14 and TRBJ2-1 provide the parts outside the CDR3, is EAGVTQFPSHSVIEKGQTVTLRCDPISGHDNLYWYRRVMGKEIKFLLHFVKESKQDESGMPNNRFLAERTGGTYSTLKVQPAELEDSGVYFCASSQISQDNEQFFGPGTRLTVL.

This rearrangement joins TRBV6-1 to TRBJ1-4, with 8 bases that match TRBD1. This CDR3 region has 14 residues. V trimming: 7 bases; J trimming: 4 bases; junction bases outside the gene matches: 5. Germline lookup yields CDR1 MNHNS and CDR2 SASEGT. DNA for the CDR3: TGTGCCAGCATAGCACAGGGGGGTAATGAAAAACTGTTTTTT. As protein: CASIAQGGNEKLFF.

This clone was counted a few times. This chain joins TRBV11-3 and TRBJ2-3; D is undetermined. The CDR3 length is 12 residues. The germline gives CDR1 SGHNT, CDR2 YENEEA. Trimming pared 2 bases from V and 6 bases from J, leaving 6 bases between. CDR3 DNA: TGTGCCAGCAGCTTAAGTAAGGATACGCAGTATTTT. Encoded protein: CASSLSKDTQYF.

J is TRBJ2-5 and V is TRBV6-5, with TRBD1 matching over 8 bases. The germline CDR1 and CDR2 sequences are MNHEY and SVGAGI. Trimming at V came to 6 bases and at J to 4 bases, leaving 1 base not matched to a gene. The CDR3 is 12 residues long. The CDR3 here is CASRQGVETQYF. The CDR3 coding sequence is TGTGCCAGCAGACAGGGGGTAGAGACCCAGTACTTC.

This clone came up once. The rearrangement joins TRBV19 to TRBJ2-5; D assignment may be TRBD1 or TRBD2 (5 bases each). Germline CDR1 and CDR2: LNHDA and SQIVND (reference sequence). V gave up 2 bases and J gave up 2 bases, with 9 bases separating them. The CDR3 loop spans 14 amino acids. The CDR3 spells CASSIQRGQETQYF. In nucleotides, the CDR3 is TGTGCCAGTAGTATACAGAGGGGACAAGAGACCCAGTACTTC. The full variable domain, completed using reference TRBV19 and TRBJ2-5, is DGGITQSPKYLFRKEGQNVTLSCEQNLNHDAMYWYRQDPGQGLRLIYYSQIVNDFQKGDIAEGYSVSREKKESFPLTVTSAQKNPTAFYLCASSIQRGQETQYFGPGTRLLVL.

V is TRBV2 and J is TRBJ1-5; the match to TRBD1 covers 10 bases. This CDR3 is built from 14 residues. Trimming cost V 7 bases and J 3 bases; bases outside gene matches: 3. Germline CDR1 SNHLY, CDR2 FYNNEI. CDR3 coding DNA: TGTGCCAGCAAGGGACAGGGGCACAATCAGCCCCAGCATTTT. Amino acid sequence: CASKGQGHNQPQHF. Complete variable domain (other parts from reference TRBV2 and TRBJ1-5): EPEVTQTPSHQVTQMGQEVILRCVPISNHLYFYWYRQILGQKVEFLVSFYNNEISEKSEIFDDQFSVERPDGSNFTLKIRSTKLEDSAMYFCASKGQGHNQPQHFGDGTRLSIL.

In its sample, this clone was seen a few times. The J gene is TRBJ2-1, the V gene TRBV11-3; D ambiguous. Trimming left V 2 bases short and J 0 bases short, with 8 bases between. This CDR3 contains 15 residues. Germline V lookup: CDR1 SGHNT, CDR2 YENEEA. CDR3 DNA: TGTGCCAGCAGCTTACTGCAGAGCTCCTACAATGAGCAGTTCTTC. As protein: CASSLLQSSYNEQFF.